Listed here are 28 T cell receptor beta chains from one sample, sequenced in a study of blood T cell repertoires in COVID-19. TCRdb's table, derived via immunoSEQ multiplex PCR, lists solely in-frame clones and lacks some. In the table there are 150,000 to 180,000 clones, around 90% of which are singletons. Sample: peripheral blood. Source of these receptors: a man aged 45-65 years with acute or convalescent COVID-19.

The V call is TRBV12-5, the J call TRBJ2-3, with D unresolved. Germline CDR1 LGHNT, CDR2 FRNRAP. Trimming took off 2 bases at V and 2 bases at J, with 5 bases between the two ends. This CDR3 has 13 amino acids. This CDR3 is CASGLSNTDTQYF. Written as DNA, the CDR3 is TGTGCTAGTGGTTTGTCTAACACAGATACGCAGTATTTT.

The CDR3 sequence: CASSQTSGRGSYNEQFF. CDR3 nucleotide sequence: TGTGCCAGCAGCCAGACTAGCGGGAGGGGCTCCTACAATGAGCAGTTCTTC. This chain uses TRBV3-1 (or the pseudogene TRBV3-2) with TRBJ2-1; TRBD2 aligns across 14 bases. CDR1 is LGHDT and CDR2 is YNNKEL in the germline V gene (reference sequence). CDR3 length equals 17 residues. With V trimmed by 3 bases and J by 0 bases, 1 base remained unmatched.

CDR3 amino acids: CASSEFLGRQETQYF. CDR3 nucleotides: TGTGCCAGCAGTGAATTTCTGGGGCGGCAAGAGACCCAGTACTTC. The V gene is TRBV25-1, the J gene TRBJ2-5; possible D gene TRBD1, 5 bases. Germline CDR1 is MGHDK and CDR2 is SYGVNS. Trimming took off 1 base at V and 2 bases at J, with 11 bases between the two ends. This CDR3 contains 15 residues.

The chain has TRBV13 and TRBJ2-1; D gene unclear. V was pared by 5 bases and J by 4 bases, with 12 bases between. The germline V gene encodes CDR1 PRHDT and CDR2 FYEKMQ (reference sequence). There are 14 residues in the CDR3. CDR3 sequence: CASSVTTTYNEQFF. CDR3 nucleotide sequence: TGTGCCAGCAGCGTCACAACTACGTACAATGAGCAGTTCTTC.

The chain couples TRBV4-2 to TRBJ2-3; D not resolved. The CDR3 totals 13 residues. CDR1 and CDR2 (germline): LGHNA, YNFKEQ. Trimming cost V 0 bases and J 2 bases, with 3 bases left between them. The chain's CDR3 is CASSQDHTDTQYF. CDR3 nucleotide sequence: TGTGCCAGCAGCCAAGACCACACAGATACGCAGTATTTT.

V is TRBV19 and J is TRBJ1-3, with no clear D. Germline V gene sequence: CDR1 LNHDA, CDR2 SQIVND (reference sequence). The V end was cut by 10 bases, the J end by 3 bases, with 19 bases between. The CDR3 spans 15 residues. In nucleotides, the CDR3 is TGTGCCACCATCAAAGCGGGGAGAGGTGGAAACACCATATATTTT. It is translated as CATIKAGRGGNTIYF.

Remarks on this clone: Other nucleotide sequences in the sample specify the same CDR3. V and J are TRBV18 and TRBJ1-6; 9 bases match TRBD1. The CDR3 loop spans 14 amino acids. Germline trimming cut 6 bases from V and 7 bases from J; bases unmatched to any gene: 4. Germline assignment: CDR1 KGHSH and CDR2 LQKENI. The CDR3 reads CASSPGQGNSPLHF. The CDR3 nucleotides are TGTGCCAGCTCGCCGGGACAGGGAAATTCACCCCTCCACTTT.

The table lists this clone with a count of one. The V and J genes are TRBV18 and TRBJ2-1, with TRBD1 identical over 9 bases. The V gene's germline CDR1 is KGHSH and CDR2 LQKENI. The CDR3 contains 15 residues. The trim removed 6 bases at V and 4 bases at J, leaving 7 bases unmatched. The CDR3 sequence is CASSRPGQGYNEQFF. CDR3 DNA sequence: TGTGCCAGCTCGCGGCCGGGACAGGGATACAATGAGCAGTTCTTC.

The chain is built from TRBV4-3 and TRBJ2-7; D possibly corresponds to TRBD2 (6 bases). The V end lost 3 bases, the J end lost 3 bases, and 15 bases lay between the germline ends. The CDR3 consists of 15 residues. Germline assignment: CDR1 LGHNA and CDR2 YSLEER. The CDR3 coding sequence is TGCGCCAGCAGCCAGCTAGCGCTCATAATCTACGAGCAGTACGTC. This codes for CASSQLALIIYEQYV.

This chain connects TRBV9 to TRBJ2-3; D might be TRBD2 (5 bases). V lost 3 bases and J lost 0, with 11 bases in between. The germline V gene encodes CDR1 SGDLS and CDR2 YYNGEE. The CDR3 has 15 residues. DNA for the CDR3: TGTGCCAGCAGCGCCGGTACGGGAAGCACAGATACGCAGTATTTT. It is translated as CASSAGTGSTDTQYF. The variable domain in full, completed from reference TRBV9 and TRBJ2-3, reads DSGVTQTPKHLITATGQRVTLRCSPRSGDLSVYWYQQSLDQGLQFLIQYYNGEERAKGNILERFSAQQFPDLHSELNLSSLELGDSALYFCASSAGTGSTDTQYFGPGTRLTVL.

The chain uses TRBV5-1 and TRBJ1-2; D ambiguous. The CDR3 spans 12 residues. Germline V lookup: CDR1 SGHRS, CDR2 YFSETQ. Trimming cost V 10 bases and J 7 bases, with 17 bases left between them. This CDR3 reads CAGPKCPFGYTF. The CDR3 coding sequence is TGCGCCGGCCCCAAATGTCCCTTTGGCTACACCTTC.

This chain joins TRBV7-2 and TRBJ2-7; D remains ambiguous. The V end was cut by 2 bases, the J end by 0 bases, with 11 bases between. CDR3 length equals 15 residues. Per the germline V gene, CDR1 is SGHTA and CDR2 is FQGNSA. The CDR3 bases are TGTGCCAGCAGCTTAATGGTTCAGGACTCCTACGAGCAGTACTTC. Translation: CASSLMVQDSYEQYF.

The V call is TRBV28, the J call TRBJ1-1; a possible D gene is TRBD1 (6 bases). This CDR3 is built from 12 residues. The germline V and J ends were trimmed by 6 bases and 3 bases, with 8 bases remaining between them. Per the germline V gene, CDR1 is MDHEN and CDR2 is SYDVKM. The CDR3 loop is CASRGQHTEAFF. Written as DNA, the CDR3 is TGTGCCAGCAGGGGACAACACACTGAAGCTTTCTTT.

This clone has a handful of counts. The chain links TRBV6-4 to TRBJ2-2; TRBD1 aligns across 11 bases. After removal of 5 bases from V and 4 bases from J, the junction contained 3 bases not matched to a gene. CDR1 MRHNA and CDR2 SNTAGT come from the germline V gene. This CDR3 spans 15 amino acids. CDR3 sequence reads: CASSRTGGSTGELFF. CDR3 nucleotide sequence: TGTGCCAGCAGTAGGACAGGGGGCAGCACCGGGGAGCTGTTTTTT.

V and J are TRBV28 and TRBJ1-2, with 8 bases aligning to TRBD1. Trimming took 6 bases from V and 2 from J; bases not matched to a gene: 14. The germline gives CDR1 MDHEN, CDR2 SYDVKM. CDR3 length: 17 amino acids. In DNA form, the CDR3 reads TGTGCCAGCAGACCAGAACCAGGGGGCGCCCCAAACTATGGCTACACCTTC. It yields the protein CASRPEPGGAPNYGYTF.

In its sample, this clone was seen once. J is TRBJ1-6 and V is TRBV6-6, with a tentative D call TRBD1 (5 bases). The CDR3 runs 14 residues. The V gene lost 6 bases and the J gene lost 9 bases, with 15 bases spanning the gap. From germline, CDR1 is MNHNY and CDR2 SVGAGI (reference sequence). CDR3 nucleotide sequence: TGTGCCAGCAGCGACGGGGGTGGGGTTTCACCCCTCCACTTT. This encodes CASSDGGGVSPLHF.

V gene TRBV28 combines with J gene TRBJ2-3, with TRBD2 identical over 13 bases. The V and J ends lost 5 bases and 6 bases, in that order; junction bases with no gene match: 8. The germline V gene has CDR1 MDHEN and CDR2 SYDVKM. CDR3 size: 16 residues. The CDR3 coding sequence is TGTGCCAGCAGTCGCAGGACTAGCGGGGGTTTTGATACGCAGTATTTT. Translation gives CASSRRTSGGFDTQYF.

The chain is built from TRBV28 and TRBJ1-5; 10 bases are shared with TRBD1. The J segment lost 3 bases and the V segment lost 5 bases, leaving 4 bases of the junction unmatched. CDR3 length equals 15 residues. In germline, CDR1 is MDHEN, CDR2 SYDVKM. The DNA for the CDR3 is TGTGCCAGCAGTCAGACAGGGGGCAACAATCAGCCCCAGCATTTT. Protein sequence: CASSQTGGNNQPQHF.

This clone was seen a handful of times. The chain combines TRBV28 with TRBJ2-7, with D perhaps TRBD2 (5 bases). The V gene lost 10 bases and the J gene lost 1 base, with 17 bases spanning the gap. The CDR3 runs 14 residues. CDR1 is MDHEN, CDR2 SYDVKM, per germline. The CDR3 is CATHPGSRSYEQYF. CDR3 coding DNA: TGTGCCACCCACCCGGGGTCAAGGTCCTACGAGCAGTACTTC.

In this sample, this clone turned up a few times. This chain links TRBV11-2 with TRBJ1-1, with 9 bases matching TRBD1. The CDR3 runs 16 residues. CDR1 SGHAT and CDR2 FQNNGV come from the germline V gene. V lost 5 bases to trimming and J lost 1 base; unmatched junction nucleotides: 8. The CDR3 nucleotides are TGTGCCAGCAGCACGGGACAGGGAACCCCGAACACTGAAGCTTTCTTT. Encoded protein: CASSTGQGTPNTEAFF.

This chain joins TRBV7-2 and TRBJ2-2; 7 bases fit TRBD1. Germline CDR1 and CDR2: SGHTA and FQGNSA. The ends lost 5 bases at V and 6 bases at J; junction bases unmatched: 9. This CDR3 comprises 15 residues. CDR3 sequence: CASSRGQAHAGELFF. Here the CDR3 DNA reads TGTGCCAGCAGCAGAGGACAGGCCCACGCCGGGGAGCTGTTTTTT.

Written as DNA, the CDR3 is TGTGCCAGCAGCACCCACGTGGGAGAAACGATCAAAGAGACCCAGTACTTC. It encodes CASSTHVGETIKETQYF. The V call is TRBV28, the J call TRBJ2-5; a possible D gene is TRBD2 (5 bases). V was clipped by 6 bases and J by 3 bases, with 23 bases between them. Germline CDR1 and CDR2: MDHEN and SYDVKM. The CDR3 is 17 amino acids.

With regard to this clone: Other DNA sequences within the sample encode an identical CDR3. This sequence joins TRBV19 and TRBJ1-5, with 8 bases matching TRBD1. The V segment lost 6 bases and the J segment 4 bases; nucleotides outside the gene matches: 5. Germline-derived CDR1 and CDR2 are LNHDA and SQIVND (reference sequence). The CDR3 totals 14 residues. The CDR3 bases are TGTGCCAGTAGCCAAACAGGGGGGAATCAGCCCCAGCATTTT. It translates to CASSQTGGNQPQHF.

This clone showed up just a few times. The rearrangement links TRBV4-2 to TRBJ2-2, with a tentative D call TRBD2 (5 bases). The CDR3 consists of 14 residues. CDR1 is LGHNA and CDR2 is YNFKEQ in the germline V gene. Trimming pared 2 bases from V and 6 bases from J, leaving 10 bases between. CDR3 DNA sequence: TGTGCCAGCAGCCAACTATGGGAGTCCGGGGAGCTGTTTTTT. This encodes CASSQLWESGELFF.

The DNA of the CDR3 is TGTGCCAGCAGCCGACAGGGTCGCTATGGCTACACCTTC. It encodes CASSRQGRYGYTF. The V call is TRBV12-3 or TRBV12-4, the J call TRBJ1-2; 7 positions match TRBD1. V trimming: 6 bases; J trimming: 4 bases; junction bases outside the gene matches: 5. CDR3 size: 13 residues.

The chain recombines TRBV7-3 with TRBJ2-3, with 10 bases that match TRBD1. The CDR3 contains 15 residues. Germline CDR1 is SGHTA and CDR2 is FQGTGA. V lost 5 bases, J lost 6 bases, and 8 bases stayed unmatched. CDR3 residues: CASSDRGRPEDTQYF. CDR3 DNA sequence: TGTGCCAGCAGCGACAGGGGGCGGCCAGAGGATACGCAGTATTTT.

V is TRBV3-1 (or the pseudogene TRBV3-2) and J is TRBJ2-2; no definite D call. The CDR3 is 15 amino acids. Germline CDR1 is LGHDT and CDR2 is YNNKEL (reference sequence). Between the trimmed V and J ends, which lost 2 bases and 8 bases, there was a span of 15 bases. The CDR3 region has the DNA TGTGCCAGCAGCCAATACAATAGCCGCGAAGGGGAGCTGTTTTTT. Its protein is CASSQYNSREGELFF.

J is TRBJ1-2 and V is TRBV29-1; 9 bases are a match to TRBD1. Germline lookup yields CDR1 SQVTM and CDR2 ANQGSEA. V was clipped by 2 bases and J by 4 bases; unmatched bases: 8. CDR3 size: 15 residues. Here the CDR3 reads CSVEKGGQGSYGYTF. The CDR3 nucleotides are TGCAGCGTTGAAAAGGGGGGACAGGGTTCCTATGGCTACACCTTC.